This TCR beta chain came from a study of T cells in Graves' hyperthyroidism and ophthalmopathy. Findings and limits, study-wide: Also found in blood were most expanded thyroid clonotypes above 0.001. Ophthalmopathy was separated from stable hyperthyroidism by a 13 V-J model.

V shed 2 bases, J shed 3 bases, and the junction held 10 bases outside the gene matches. The CDR3 spans 16 residues. Germline CDR1 and CDR2: GTSNPN and SVGIG (reference sequence). Diagnostic decisions used clinical symptoms, serum thyroxine and TRAb, thyroid ultrasound and orbital computed tomography. RNA transcripts yielded amplified TCR beta CDR3 regions. RT-PCR in the first round (using the HTBI primer set) targeted the TCR CDR3. TCRdb recomputed calls from the multiplex PCR reads with MiXCR, one row per CDR3 protein. Of about 270,000 distinct CDR3 sequences listed, roughly 22% are singletons. This clonotype was detected many times. The antigen remains unidentified.

The chain has TRBV30 and TRBJ2-1; 7 bases are shared with TRBD2. The sequenced material came from blood. This clonotype originated in a man aged 30-40 years with Graves' ophthalmopathy. The CDR3 spells CAWSTLGERGYNEQFF. In DNA form, the CDR3 reads TGTGCCTGGAGTACCCTCGGCGAGCGGGGCTACAATGAGCAGTTCTTC.